This T cell receptor beta chain comes out of a study of T cell repertoires in cytomegalovirus infection. Across the study: The public TCR beta signatures pointed to both CMV infection and matching HLA type.

TCRdb independently ran MiXCR on the reads; one entry per CDR3 protein. The table lists roughly 190,000 distinct CDR3 sequences, 9.5% of them singletons, with approximately 4.6% in the top ten. The CDR3 runs to 19 residues. V shed 7 bases and J shed 3 bases, with 27 bases lying between them. CDR1 is ENHRY, CDR2 SYGVKD, per germline. What was sequenced was PBMCs. This chain joins TRBV10-3 and TRBJ2-2; maybe TRBD1 (6 bases). This receptor was taken from a human donor in good health (CMV status not recorded). Some clones in this sample may be carry-over from other donors' samples. The CDR3 spells CAIILLGRGRILDTGELFF. CDR3 sequence (DNA): TGTGCCATCATCCTATTAGGCAGGGGACGAATATTGGACACCGGGGAGCTGTTTTTT.